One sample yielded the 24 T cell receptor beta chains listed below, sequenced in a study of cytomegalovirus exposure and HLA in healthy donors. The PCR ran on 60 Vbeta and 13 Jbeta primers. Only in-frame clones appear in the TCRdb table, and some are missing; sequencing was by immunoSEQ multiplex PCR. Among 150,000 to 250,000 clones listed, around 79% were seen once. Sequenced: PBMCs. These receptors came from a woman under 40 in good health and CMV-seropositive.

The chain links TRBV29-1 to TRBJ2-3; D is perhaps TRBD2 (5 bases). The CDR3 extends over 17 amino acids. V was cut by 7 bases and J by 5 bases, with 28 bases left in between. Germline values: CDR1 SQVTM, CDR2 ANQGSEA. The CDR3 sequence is CSANPRARGLRGDTQYF. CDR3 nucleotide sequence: TGCAGCGCTAATCCCCGGGCGAGAGGGCTACGCGGAGATACGCAGTATTTT.

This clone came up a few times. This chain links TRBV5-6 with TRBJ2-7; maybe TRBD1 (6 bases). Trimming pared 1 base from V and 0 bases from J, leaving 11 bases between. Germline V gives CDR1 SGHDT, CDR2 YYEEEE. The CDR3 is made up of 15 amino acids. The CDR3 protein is CASSLYGDISYEQYF. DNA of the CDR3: TGTGCCAGCAGCTTGTATGGGGACATCTCCTACGAGCAGTACTTC.

CDR3 in amino acids: CASSPYAGSSYNEQFF. The CDR3 coding sequence is TGCGCCAGCAGCCCCTACGCGGGGAGCTCCTACAATGAGCAGTTCTTC. This rearrangement joins TRBV4-3 to TRBJ2-1; possible D gene TRBD2, 6 bases. Germline CDR1 is LGHNA and CDR2 is YSLEER. The germline V and J ends were trimmed by 4 bases and 0 bases, with 13 bases remaining between them. This CDR3 region has 16 residues.

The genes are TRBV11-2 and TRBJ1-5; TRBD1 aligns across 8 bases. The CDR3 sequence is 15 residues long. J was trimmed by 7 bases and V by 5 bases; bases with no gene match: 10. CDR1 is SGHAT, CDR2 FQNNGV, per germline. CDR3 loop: CASSPWGQGAQPQHF. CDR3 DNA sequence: TGTGCCAGCAGCCCGTGGGGGCAGGGGGCCCAGCCCCAGCATTTT.

The CDR3, as DNA: TGTGCCAGCAGCTATCTAGCGGGAGGGCGTGTGACTGTAATCAATGAGCAGTTCTTC. Translating it yields CASSYLAGGRVTVINEQFF. This chain joins TRBV5-8 and TRBJ2-1, with 12 bases matching TRBD2. V shed 3 bases and J 6 bases; nucleotides not matched to a gene: 16. CDR3 length equals 19 residues. Germline V gene sequence: CDR1 SGHTS, CDR2 YDEGEE.

For the CDR3, the DNA is TGTGCCAGCAGCGACCTCCGGGACAGGGGGGCCGGGGAGCTGTTTTTT. The encoded protein is CASSDLRDRGAGELFF. The chain has TRBV5-5 and TRBJ2-2; 11 positions agree with TRBD1. The V segment lost 4 bases and the J segment 6 bases; nucleotides outside the gene matches: 8. Germline lookup yields CDR1 SGHKS and CDR2 YYEKEE (reference sequence). The CDR3 spans 16 residues.

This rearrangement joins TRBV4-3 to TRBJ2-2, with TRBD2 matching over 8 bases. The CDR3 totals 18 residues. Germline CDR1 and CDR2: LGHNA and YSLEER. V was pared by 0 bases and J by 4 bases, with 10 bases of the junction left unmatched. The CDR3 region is CASSQDRGVAGSTGELFF. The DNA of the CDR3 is TGCGCCAGCAGCCAAGATCGGGGGGTAGCGGGGTCCACCGGGGAGCTGTTTTTT.

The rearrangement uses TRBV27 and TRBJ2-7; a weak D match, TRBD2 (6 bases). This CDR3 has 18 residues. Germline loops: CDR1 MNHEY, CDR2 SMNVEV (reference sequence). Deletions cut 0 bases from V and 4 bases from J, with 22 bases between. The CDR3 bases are TGTGCCAGCAGTTTATCGATTTCGGAGGGACGTCCAGGTTACGAGCAGTACTTC. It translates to CASSLSISEGRPGYEQYF.

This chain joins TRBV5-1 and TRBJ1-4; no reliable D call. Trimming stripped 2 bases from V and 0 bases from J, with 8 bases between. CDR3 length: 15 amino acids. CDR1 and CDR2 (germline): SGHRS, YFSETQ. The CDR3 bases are TGCGCCAGCAGCTTTAACGGTGCAACTAATGAAAAACTGTTTTTT. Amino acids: CASSFNGATNEKLFF.

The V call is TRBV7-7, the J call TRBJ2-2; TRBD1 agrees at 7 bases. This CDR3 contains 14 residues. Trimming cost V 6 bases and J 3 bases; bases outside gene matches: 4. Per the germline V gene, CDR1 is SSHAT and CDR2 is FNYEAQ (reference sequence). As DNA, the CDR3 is TGTGCCAGCAGAGCCGGGACAGACACCGGGGAGCTGTTTTTT. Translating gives CASRAGTDTGELFF.

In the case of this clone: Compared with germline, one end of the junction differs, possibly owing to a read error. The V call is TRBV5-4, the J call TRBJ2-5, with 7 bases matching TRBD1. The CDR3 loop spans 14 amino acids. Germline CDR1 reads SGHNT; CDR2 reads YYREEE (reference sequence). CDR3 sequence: CANSLRDSQETQYF. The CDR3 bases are TGTGCCAACAGCTTAAGGGACAGCCAAGAGACCCAGTACTTC.

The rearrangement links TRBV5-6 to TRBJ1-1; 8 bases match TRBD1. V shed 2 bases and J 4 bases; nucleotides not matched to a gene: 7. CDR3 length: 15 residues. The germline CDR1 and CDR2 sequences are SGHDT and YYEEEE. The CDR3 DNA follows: TGTGCCAGCAGCTTTGCAGGACAGGGATTCACTGAAGCTTTCTTT. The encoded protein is CASSFAGQGFTEAFF.

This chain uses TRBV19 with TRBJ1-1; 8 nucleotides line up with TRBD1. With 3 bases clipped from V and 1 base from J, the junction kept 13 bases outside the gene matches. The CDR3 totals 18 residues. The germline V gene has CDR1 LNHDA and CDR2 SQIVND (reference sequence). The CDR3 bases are TGTGCCAGTAGTATTAGGGTCCAGGGGGCAGGGGAGAACACTGAAGCTTTCTTT. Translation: CASSIRVQGAGENTEAFF.

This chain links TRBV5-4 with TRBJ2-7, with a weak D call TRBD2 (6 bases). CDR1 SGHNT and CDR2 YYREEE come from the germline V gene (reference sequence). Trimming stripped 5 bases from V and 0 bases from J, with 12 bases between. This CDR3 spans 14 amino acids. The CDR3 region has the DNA TGTGCCAGCAGATCCCGGGACTCCTCCTACGAGCAGTACTTC. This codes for CASRSRDSSYEQYF.

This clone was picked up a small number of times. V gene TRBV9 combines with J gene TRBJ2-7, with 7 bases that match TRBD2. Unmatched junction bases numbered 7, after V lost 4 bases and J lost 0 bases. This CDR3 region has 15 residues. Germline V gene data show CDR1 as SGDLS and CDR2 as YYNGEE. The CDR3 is CASSPSGAYSYEQYF. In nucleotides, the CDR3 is TGTGCCAGCAGCCCAAGCGGGGCCTACTCCTACGAGCAGTACTTC.

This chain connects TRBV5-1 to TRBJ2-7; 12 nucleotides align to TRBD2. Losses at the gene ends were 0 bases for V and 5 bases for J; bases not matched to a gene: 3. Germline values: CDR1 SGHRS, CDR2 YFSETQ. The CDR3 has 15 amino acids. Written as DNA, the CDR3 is TGCGCCAGCAGCTTGGGACTAGCGGGAGCGAACGAGCAGTACTTC. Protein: CASSLGLAGANEQYF. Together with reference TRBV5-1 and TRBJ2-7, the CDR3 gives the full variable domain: KAGVTQTPRYLIKTRGQQVTLSCSPISGHRSVSWYQQTPGQGLQFLFEYFSETQRNKGNFPGRFSGRQFSNSRSEMNVSTLELGDSALYLCASSLGLAGANEQYFGPGTRLTVT.

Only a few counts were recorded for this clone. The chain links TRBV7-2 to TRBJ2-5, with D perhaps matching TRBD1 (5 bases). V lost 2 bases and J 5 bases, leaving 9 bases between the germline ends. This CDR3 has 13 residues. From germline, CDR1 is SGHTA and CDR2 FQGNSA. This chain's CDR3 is CASSLPGFETQYF. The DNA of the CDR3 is TGTGCCAGCAGCTTACCAGGGTTTGAGACCCAGTACTTC.

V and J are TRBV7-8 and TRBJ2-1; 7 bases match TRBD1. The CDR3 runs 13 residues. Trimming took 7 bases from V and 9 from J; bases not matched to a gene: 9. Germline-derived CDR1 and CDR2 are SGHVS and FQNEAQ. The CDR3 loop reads CASIRQGLTEQFF. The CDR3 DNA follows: TGTGCCAGCATAAGACAGGGTTTGACTGAGCAGTTCTTC.

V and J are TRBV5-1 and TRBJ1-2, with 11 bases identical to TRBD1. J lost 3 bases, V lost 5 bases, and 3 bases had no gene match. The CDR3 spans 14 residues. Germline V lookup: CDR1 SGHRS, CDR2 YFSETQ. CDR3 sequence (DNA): TGCGCCAGCAGACGGACAGGGGGCGACTATGGCTACACCTTC. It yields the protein CASRRTGGDYGYTF.

In DNA form, the CDR3 reads TGTGCCAGTAGTTTCCGGGACAGCCCCTACGAGCAGTACTTC. This sequence encodes CASSFRDSPYEQYF. The genes are TRBV19 and TRBJ2-7; TRBD1 aligns across 7 bases. J was trimmed by 2 bases and V by 5 bases; bases with no gene match: 6. Germline assignment: CDR1 LNHDA and CDR2 SQIVND (reference sequence). The CDR3 loop spans 14 amino acids.

CDR3 in DNA: TGTGCCAGCCGAGAAGAGACCCAGTACTTC. This gives the protein CASREETQYF. V is TRBV2 and J is TRBJ2-5; D gene uncertain. This CDR3 region has 10 residues. Germline V CDR1 and CDR2: SNHLY, FYNNEI. V dropped 8 bases and J dropped 3 bases, with 4 bases sitting between them.

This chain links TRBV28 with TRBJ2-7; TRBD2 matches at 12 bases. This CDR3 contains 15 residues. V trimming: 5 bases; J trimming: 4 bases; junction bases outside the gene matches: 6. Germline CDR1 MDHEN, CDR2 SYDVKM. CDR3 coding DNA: TGTGCCAGCAGTACCAGACTAGCGGGAGAGTACGAGCAGTACTTC. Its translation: CASSTRLAGEYEQYF.

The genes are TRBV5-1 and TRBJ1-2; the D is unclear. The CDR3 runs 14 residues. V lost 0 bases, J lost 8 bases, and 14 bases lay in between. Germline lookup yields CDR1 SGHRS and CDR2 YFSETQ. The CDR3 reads CASSLGLTTTGYTF. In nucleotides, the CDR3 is TGCGCCAGCAGCTTGGGCCTGACCACTACGGGCTACACCTTC.

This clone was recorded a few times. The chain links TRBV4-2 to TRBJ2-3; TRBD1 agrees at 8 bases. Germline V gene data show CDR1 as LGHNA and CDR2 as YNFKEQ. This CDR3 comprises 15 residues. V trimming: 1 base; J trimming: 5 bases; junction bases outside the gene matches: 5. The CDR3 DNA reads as TGTGCCAGCAGCCAAGTGATACAGGGGGTAGATACGCAGTATTTT. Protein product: CASSQVIQGVDTQYF.